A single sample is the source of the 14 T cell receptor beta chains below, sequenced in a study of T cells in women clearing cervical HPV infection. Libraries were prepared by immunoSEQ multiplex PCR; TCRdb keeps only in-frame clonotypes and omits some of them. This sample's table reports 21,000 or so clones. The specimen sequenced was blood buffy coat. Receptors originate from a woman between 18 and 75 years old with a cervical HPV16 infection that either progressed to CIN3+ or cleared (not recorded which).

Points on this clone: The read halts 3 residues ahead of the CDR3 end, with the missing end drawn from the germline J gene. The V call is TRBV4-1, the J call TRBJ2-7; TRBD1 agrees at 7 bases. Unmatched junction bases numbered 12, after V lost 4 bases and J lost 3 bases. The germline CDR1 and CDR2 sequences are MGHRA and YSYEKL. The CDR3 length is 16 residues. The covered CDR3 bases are TGCGCCAGCAGCCCGAGACAAACAGGGGAATTCTACGAG. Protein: CASSPRQTGEFYE. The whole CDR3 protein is CASSPRQTGEFYEQYF.

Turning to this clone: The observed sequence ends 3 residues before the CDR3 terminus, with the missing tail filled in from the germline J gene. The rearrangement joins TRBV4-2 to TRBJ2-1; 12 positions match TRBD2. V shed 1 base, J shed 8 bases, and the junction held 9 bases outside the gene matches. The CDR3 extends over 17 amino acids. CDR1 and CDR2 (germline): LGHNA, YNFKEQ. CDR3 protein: CASSQVIELAGGDEQFF. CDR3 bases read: TGTGCCAGCAGCCAAGTTATCGAACTAGCGGGAGGCGATGAG.

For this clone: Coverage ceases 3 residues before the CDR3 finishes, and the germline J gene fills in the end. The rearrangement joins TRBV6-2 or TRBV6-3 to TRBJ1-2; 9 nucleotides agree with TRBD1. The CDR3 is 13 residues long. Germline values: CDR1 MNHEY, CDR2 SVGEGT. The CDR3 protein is CASIQGAAYDYTF. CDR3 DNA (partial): TGTGCCAGCATACAGGGGGCGGCCTACGAC.

The part of the CDR3 DNA that was read is TGTGCCAGTAGTCCGGGGAGGGATACGGATTCACCG. Encoded protein: CASSPGRDTDSP. The full-length CDR3 reads as CASSPGRDTDSPLFF. The J gene is TRBJ2-2, the V gene TRBV19; 7 bases align to TRBD2. From the germline J gene comes the end of the CDR3, since the read stops 3 residues before it. This CDR3 spans 15 amino acids. CDR1 LNHDA and CDR2 SQIVND come from the germline V gene (reference sequence). The variable domain in full, completed from reference TRBV19 and TRBJ2-2, reads DGGITQSPKYLFRKEGQNVTLSCEQNLNHDAMYWYRQDPGQGLRLIYYSQIVNDFQKGDIAEGYSVSREKKESFPLTVTSAQKNPTAFYLCASSPGRDTDSPLFFGEGSRLTVL.

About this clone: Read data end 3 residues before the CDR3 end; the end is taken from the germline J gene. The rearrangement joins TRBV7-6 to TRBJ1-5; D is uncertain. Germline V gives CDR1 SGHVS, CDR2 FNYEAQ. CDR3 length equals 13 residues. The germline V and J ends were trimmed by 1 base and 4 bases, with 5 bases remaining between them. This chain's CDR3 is CASSLVENQPQHF. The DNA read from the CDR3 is TGTGCCAGCAGCTTAGTAGAGAATCAGCCC.

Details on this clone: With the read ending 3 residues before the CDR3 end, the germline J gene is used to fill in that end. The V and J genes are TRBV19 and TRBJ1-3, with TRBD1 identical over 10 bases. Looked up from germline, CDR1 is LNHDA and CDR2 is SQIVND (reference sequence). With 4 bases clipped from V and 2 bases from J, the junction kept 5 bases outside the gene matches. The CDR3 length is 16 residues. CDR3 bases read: TGTGCCAGTAGTACGGCCGGGACAGGGGCTGGAAACACC. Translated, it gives CASSTAGTGAGNT. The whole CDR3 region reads CASSTAGTGAGNTIYF.

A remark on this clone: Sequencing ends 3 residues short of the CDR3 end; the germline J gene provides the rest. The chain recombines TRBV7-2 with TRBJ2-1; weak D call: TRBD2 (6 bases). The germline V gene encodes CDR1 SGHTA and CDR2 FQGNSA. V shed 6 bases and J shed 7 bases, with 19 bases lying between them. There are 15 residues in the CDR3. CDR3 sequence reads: CASSPPGGMENEQFF. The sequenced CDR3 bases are TGTGCCAGCAGTCCTCCCGGGGGTATGGAGAATGAG.

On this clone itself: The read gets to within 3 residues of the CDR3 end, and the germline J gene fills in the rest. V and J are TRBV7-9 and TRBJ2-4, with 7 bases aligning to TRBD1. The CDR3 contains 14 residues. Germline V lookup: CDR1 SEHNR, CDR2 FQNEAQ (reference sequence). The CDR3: CASSLTGTVNGQYF. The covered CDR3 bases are TGTGCCAGCAGCTTAACTGGGACAGTGAATGGT.

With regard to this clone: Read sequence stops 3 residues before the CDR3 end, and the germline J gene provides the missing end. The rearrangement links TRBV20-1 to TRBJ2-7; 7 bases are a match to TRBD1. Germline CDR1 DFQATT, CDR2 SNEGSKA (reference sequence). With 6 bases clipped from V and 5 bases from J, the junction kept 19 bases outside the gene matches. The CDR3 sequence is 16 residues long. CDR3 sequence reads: CSATKGSGTVTHEQYF. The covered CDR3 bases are TGCAGTGCAACAAAGGGGTCCGGGACAGTAACCCACGAG.

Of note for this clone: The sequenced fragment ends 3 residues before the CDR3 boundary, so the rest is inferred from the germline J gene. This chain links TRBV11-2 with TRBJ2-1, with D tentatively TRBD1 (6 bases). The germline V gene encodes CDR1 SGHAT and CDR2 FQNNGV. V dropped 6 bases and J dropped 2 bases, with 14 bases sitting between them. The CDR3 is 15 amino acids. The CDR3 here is CASRLRDTTYNEQFF. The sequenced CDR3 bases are TGTGCCAGCAGGCTACGGGACACTACCTACAATGAG.

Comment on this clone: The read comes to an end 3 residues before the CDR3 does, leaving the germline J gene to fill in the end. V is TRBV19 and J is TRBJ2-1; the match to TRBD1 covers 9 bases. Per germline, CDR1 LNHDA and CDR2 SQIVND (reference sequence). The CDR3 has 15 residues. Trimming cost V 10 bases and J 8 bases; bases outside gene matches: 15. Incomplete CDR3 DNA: TGTGCCACTACACGGGGACAGGGTAAAAGGGATGAG. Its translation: CATTRGQGKRDE. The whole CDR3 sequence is CATTRGQGKRDEQFF.

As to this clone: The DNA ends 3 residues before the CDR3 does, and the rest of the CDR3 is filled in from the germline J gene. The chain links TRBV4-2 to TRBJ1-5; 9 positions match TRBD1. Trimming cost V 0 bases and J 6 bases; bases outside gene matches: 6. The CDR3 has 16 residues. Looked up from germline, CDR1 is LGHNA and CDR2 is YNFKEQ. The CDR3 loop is CASSQDRAGQGQPQHF. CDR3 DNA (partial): TGTGCCAGCAGCCAAGATCGTGCGGGACAGGGTCAGCCC.

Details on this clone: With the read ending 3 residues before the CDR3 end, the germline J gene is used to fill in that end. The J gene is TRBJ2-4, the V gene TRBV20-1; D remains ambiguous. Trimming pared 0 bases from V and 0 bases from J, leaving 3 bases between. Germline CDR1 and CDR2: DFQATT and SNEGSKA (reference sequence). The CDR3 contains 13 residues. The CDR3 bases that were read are TGCAGTGCTAGAGAACTAGCCAAAAACATT. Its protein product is CSARELAKNI. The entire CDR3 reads CSARELAKNIQYF.

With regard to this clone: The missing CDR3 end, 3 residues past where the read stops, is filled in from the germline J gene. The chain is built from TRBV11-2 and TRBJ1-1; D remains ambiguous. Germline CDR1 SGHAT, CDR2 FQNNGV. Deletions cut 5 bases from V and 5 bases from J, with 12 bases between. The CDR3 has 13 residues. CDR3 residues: CASSRSAGTEAFF. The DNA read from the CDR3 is TGTGCCAGCAGCCGATCGGCAGGAACTGAA.